This T cell receptor (beta chain) stems from a study of T-cell memory formation after mild COVID-19. Study at large: In these data, TCR clusters were largely donor specific. Notes on the study in general: For contracting clones, CD4+ ones sat mainly in CM and EM, CD8+ in EMRA. Day 15 to 85 contracting clones showed balanced CD4/CD8; day 15 to 37 expanders favored CD4+.

Ten or more counts support this clonotype. Antigen: not known. The TCR alpha and TCR beta cDNA libraries, bearing sample barcodes and UMIs, were generated by 5'RACE using constant-segment primers. TCRdb re-derived calls from the 5' RACE reads in MiXCR, one entry per CDR3 protein. The data hold 250,000 to 300,000 distinct CDR3 sequences, with about 16% observed a single time. This sequence originates from a man aged 18 to 35 who had mild COVID-19 (a few samples of this study predate the infection). Cell type and time point are not known. Sequenced: PBMCs or a T cell subset sorted from them (not recorded which).

This CDR3 is CASSWGGQGEAFF. The CDR3 DNA is TGTGCCAGCAGTTGGGGGGGACAGGGCGAAGCTTTCTTT. The chain joins TRBV28 to TRBJ1-1, with TRBD1 matching over 9 bases. Germline CDR1 reads MDHEN; CDR2 reads SYDVKM. The CDR3 length is 13 residues. After removal of 4 bases from V and 8 bases from J, the junction contained 5 bases not matched to a gene.